This T cell receptor beta chain was sequenced during a study of T cell changes during pregnancy in multiple sclerosis. V was trimmed by 10 bases and J by 2 bases, leaving 12 bases between them. The CDR3 is 12 residues long. Germline loops: CDR1 LNHDA, CDR2 SQIVND (reference sequence). The protocol was immunoSEQ multiplex PCR, while the TCRdb copy is restricted to in-frame clones and leaves out a portion. This table holds some 41,000 clones, roughly 91% found once. This chain links TRBV19 with TRBJ2-7; D is perhaps TRBD2 (5 bases). The receptor was derived from a female donor with multiple sclerosis, enrolled in a pregnancy study. Sequenced here: CD8+ T cells from peripheral blood mononuclear cells, sampled in the first trimester of pregnancy. DNA of the CDR3: TGTGCCACCAGTCGGGGTCCCTACGAGCAGTACTTC. It yields the protein CATSRGPYEQYF.